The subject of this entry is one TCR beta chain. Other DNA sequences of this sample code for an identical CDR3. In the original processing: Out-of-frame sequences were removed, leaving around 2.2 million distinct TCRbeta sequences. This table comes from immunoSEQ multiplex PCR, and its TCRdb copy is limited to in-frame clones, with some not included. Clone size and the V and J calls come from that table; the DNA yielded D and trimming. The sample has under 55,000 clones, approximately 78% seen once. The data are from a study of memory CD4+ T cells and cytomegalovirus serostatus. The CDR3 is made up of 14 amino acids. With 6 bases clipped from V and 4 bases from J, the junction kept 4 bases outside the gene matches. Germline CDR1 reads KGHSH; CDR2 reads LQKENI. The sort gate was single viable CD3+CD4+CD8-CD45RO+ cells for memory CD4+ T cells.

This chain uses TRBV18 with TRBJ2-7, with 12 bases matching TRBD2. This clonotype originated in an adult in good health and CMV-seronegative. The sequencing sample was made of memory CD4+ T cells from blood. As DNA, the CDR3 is TGTGCCAGCTCCCCCGGGACTAGCGGGTACGAGCAGTACTTC. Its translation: CASSPGTSGYEQYF.